The T cell receptor beta chain under discussion was sequenced for a study of T-cell memory formation after mild COVID-19. CDR1 is DFQATT, CDR2 SNEGSKA, per germline (reference sequence). The CDR3 is 14 amino acids. The V end lost 0 bases, the J end lost 6 bases, and 11 bases lay between the germline ends. A 5'RACE reaction primed in the constant segment made cDNA libraries of TCR alpha and TCR beta, and these carried sample barcodes and UMIs. TCRdb ran MiXCR on the 5' RACE reads and lists one entry per CDR3 protein. The sample includes 90,000 to 130,000 distinct CDR3 sequences, 18% of them seen just once.

This TCR was recovered from a man between 18 and 29 years old who had mild COVID-19 (a few samples of this study predate the infection). Cell type and time point are not known. The chain recombines TRBV20-1 with TRBJ1-4, with no clear D. Sequencing was carried out using PBMCs or a T cell subset sorted from them (not recorded which). As DNA, the CDR3 is TGCAGTGCTAGAGACCCCCGGGAACATGAAAAACTGTTTTTT. This codes for CSARDPREHEKLFF.